This T cell receptor beta chain is from a study of blood T cell repertoires in COVID-19. In the original workflow: How many nucleated cells were present was estimated from reference gene primer amplification. The repertoire was sequenced with immunoSEQ multiplex PCR; TCRdb's copy has only in-frame clones and lacks some. V and J calls and clone size follow that table, whereas D and trimming were derived from the DNA. Of some 140,000 clones listed, about 90% were seen once; the top ten hold roughly 0.51%. This clone was found a few times. The sequence was collected from a man aged 50 to 59 with acute or convalescent COVID-19. The source material was peripheral blood.

The CDR3 bases are TGTGCCAGTAGTCAGGGGGCAAGTGATACGCAGTATTTT. Translating it yields CASSQGASDTQYF. The chain joins TRBV6-4 to TRBJ2-3; 8 nucleotides align to TRBD1. CDR1 is MRHNA, CDR2 SNTAGT, per germline. V trimming: 9 bases; J trimming: 6 bases; junction bases outside the gene matches: 8. CDR3 length: 13 residues.